This TCR beta chain was identified in a study of cytomegalovirus exposure and HLA in healthy donors. In the study overall: Within the Caucasian-associated ancestry cluster were roughly 82% of the approximately 370 genotyped donors.

With 60 Vbeta and 13 Jbeta primers, the PCR was carried out. Authors' processing steps: Tens of millions of unique TCR beta chains, roughly 11 million shared, were counted in a later analysis. Here immunoSEQ multiplex PCR was the method, and the copy in TCRdb shows in-frame clones only, minus some. D and trimming were read from the DNA, whereas the V and J calls and clone size are those reported in that table. The sample lists some 150,000 clones, around 78% occurring once. Trimming shortened V by 3 bases and J by 1 base, and 11 bases separated the two germline ends. The CDR3 is 14 amino acids. Germline V gene sequence: CDR1 GTSNPN, CDR2 SVGIG (reference sequence).

V gene TRBV30 combines with J gene TRBJ2-3, with D unresolved. Material: PBMCs. This clonotype was obtained from a female donor in good health and CMV-seropositive. In nucleotides, the CDR3 is TGTGCCTGGAGCTGGAGTTTCGGCACAGATACGCAGTATTTT. The encoded protein is CAWSWSFGTDTQYF.